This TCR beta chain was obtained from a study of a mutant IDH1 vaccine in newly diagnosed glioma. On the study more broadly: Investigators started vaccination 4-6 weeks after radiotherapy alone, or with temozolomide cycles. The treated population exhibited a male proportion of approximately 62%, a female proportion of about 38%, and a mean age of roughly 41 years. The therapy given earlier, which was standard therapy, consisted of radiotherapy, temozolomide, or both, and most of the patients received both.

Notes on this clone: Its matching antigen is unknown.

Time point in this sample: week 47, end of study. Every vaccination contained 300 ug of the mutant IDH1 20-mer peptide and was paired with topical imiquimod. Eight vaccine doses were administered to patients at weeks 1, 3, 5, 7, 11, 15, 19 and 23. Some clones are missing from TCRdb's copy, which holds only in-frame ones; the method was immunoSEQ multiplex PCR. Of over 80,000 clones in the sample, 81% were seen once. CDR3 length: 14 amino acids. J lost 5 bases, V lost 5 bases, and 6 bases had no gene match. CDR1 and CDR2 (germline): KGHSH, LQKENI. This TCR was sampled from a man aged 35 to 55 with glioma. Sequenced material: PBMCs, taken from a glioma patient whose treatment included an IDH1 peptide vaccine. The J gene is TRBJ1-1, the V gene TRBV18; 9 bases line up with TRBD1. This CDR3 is CASSAQGAETEAFF. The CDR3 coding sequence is TGTGCCAGCTCAGCACAGGGGGCGGAAACTGAAGCTTTCTTT.